These 14 T cell receptor beta chains originate from one sample sequenced in a study of cytomegalovirus exposure and HLA in healthy donors. PCR amplification relied on 60 Vbeta primers (plus 13 Jbeta primers). The assay was immunoSEQ multiplex PCR, and TCRdb's table has in-frame clones only and misses some. The repertoire holds 100,000 or so clones, under 80% seen once, with less than 5% in the top ten. Sequencing was performed on PBMCs. Every receptor here comes from a woman aged 18 to 35 in good health and CMV-seropositive.

CDR3 in amino acids: CASSQDKNYNEQFF. CDR3 bases: TGTGCCAGCAGCCAGGACAAGAATTACAATGAGCAGTTCTTC. This chain joins TRBV13 and TRBJ2-1; TRBD1 might be the D (5 bases). The CDR3 covers 14 residues. Germline V lookup: CDR1 PRHDT, CDR2 FYEKMQ (reference sequence). The ends were cut back, 5 bases at V and 4 bases at J, with 12 bases in the middle.

This clone was seen many times. The J gene is TRBJ2-3, the V gene TRBV6-4; 7 bases agree with TRBD2. The V gene end was trimmed by 9 bases and the J gene end by 0 bases; junction bases not matched to a gene: 6. The CDR3 is 14 residues long. The V gene's germline CDR1 is MRHNA and CDR2 SNTAGT. Here the CDR3 reads CASASGPSTDTQYF. CDR3 nucleotide sequence: TGTGCCAGTGCTAGCGGCCCTAGCACAGATACGCAGTATTTT.

The rearrangement uses TRBV28 and TRBJ2-7; TRBD2 agrees at 7 bases. This CDR3 comprises 13 residues. Germline CDR1 MDHEN, CDR2 SYDVKM. The V gene end was trimmed by 7 bases and the J gene end by 6 bases; junction bases not matched to a gene: 9. This CDR3 reads CASTLSGTVEQYF. For the CDR3, the DNA is TGTGCCAGCACCCTCAGCGGGACGGTCGAGCAGTACTTC.

This chain links TRBV20-1 with TRBJ2-7; D is undetermined. The V end was cut by 7 bases, the J end by 5 bases, with 9 bases between. The CDR3 extends over 10 amino acids. Germline V gene data show CDR1 as DFQATT and CDR2 as SNEGSKA (reference sequence). The CDR3 sequence: CSVARNEQYF. The CDR3 DNA is TGCAGTGTAGCCCGTAACGAGCAGTACTTC.

The gene calls are TRBV27 and TRBJ2-7; tentative D call: TRBD1 (7 bases). The CDR3 spans 14 residues. Trimming pared 7 bases from V and 6 bases from J, leaving 19 bases between. Germline CDR1 MNHEY, CDR2 SMNVEV (reference sequence). Here the CDR3 reads CASTKGAGLFEQYF. The CDR3 DNA is TGTGCCAGCACCAAGGGGGCGGGACTCTTCGAGCAGTACTTC.

This rearrangement joins TRBV5-1 to TRBJ2-2; 8 nucleotides agree with TRBD2. The trim removed 4 bases at V and 1 base at J, leaving 6 bases unmatched. CDR1 is SGHRS and CDR2 is YFSETQ in the germline V gene. The CDR3 is 16 residues long. CDR3 sequence: CASSPGTRLNTGELFF. In DNA, the CDR3 is TGCGCCAGCAGCCCCGGGACTAGGCTGAACACCGGGGAGCTGTTTTTT.

By share, this clone ranks as large (0.1 to 1%). This chain connects TRBV10-1 to TRBJ2-7, with D tentatively TRBD2 (6 bases). This CDR3 region has 14 residues. CDR1 and CDR2 from the germline V gene are WNHNN and SYGVQD (reference sequence). Trimming took 0 bases from V and 7 from J, leaving 13 bases between them. CDR3 amino acids: CASSESNGGREQYF. As DNA, the CDR3 is TGCGCCAGCAGTGAGTCGAACGGAGGGAGGGAGCAGTACTTC.

V usage is TRBV6-5 and J usage is TRBJ2-5; 7 bases align to TRBD1. The ends lost 6 bases at V and 3 bases at J; junction bases unmatched: 7. The CDR3 is 14 amino acids. Germline values: CDR1 MNHEY, CDR2 SVGAGI. CDR3 amino acids: CASRRQGPKETQYF. Written as DNA, the CDR3 is TGTGCCAGCAGAAGACAGGGCCCCAAAGAGACCCAGTACTTC.

The J gene is TRBJ2-7, the V gene TRBV11-2; 9 nucleotides agree with TRBD2. There are 14 residues in the CDR3. V was clipped by 1 base and J by 6 bases; unmatched bases: 4. Germline V gene sequence: CDR1 SGHAT, CDR2 FQNNGV. The CDR3 is CASSLVAGGTEQYF. For the CDR3, the DNA is TGTGCCAGCAGCTTAGTTGCGGGAGGGACCGAGCAGTACTTC.

This clone has just a few counts. The chain recombines TRBV6-1 with TRBJ1-1; the match to TRBD1 covers 7 bases. The CDR3 length is 14 residues. The germline V gene encodes CDR1 MNHNS and CDR2 SASEGT. Trimming took 7 bases from V and 2 from J; bases not matched to a gene: 7. CDR3 loop: CASNYDRANTEAFF. CDR3 coding DNA: TGTGCCAGCAATTACGACAGGGCCAACACTGAAGCTTTCTTT.

The V and J genes are TRBV7-9 and TRBJ2-1, with 11 bases aligning to TRBD2. Trimming took 1 base from V and 7 from J; bases not matched to a gene: 3. The germline V gene encodes CDR1 SEHNR and CDR2 FQNEAQ (reference sequence). This CDR3 spans 15 amino acids. This chain's CDR3 is CASSLVLAGGNEQFF. The CDR3 DNA is TGTGCCAGCAGCTTAGTGCTAGCGGGAGGAAATGAGCAGTTCTTC.

The J gene is TRBJ2-3, the V gene TRBV11-2; D unresolved. V was trimmed by 5 bases and J by 1 base, leaving 4 bases between them. The CDR3 sequence is 12 residues long. Germline assignment: CDR1 SGHAT and CDR2 FQNNGV. For the CDR3, the DNA is TGTGCCAGCAGCACAGGCACAGATACGCAGTATTTT. Amino acids: CASSTGTDTQYF.

The chain recombines TRBV7-2 with TRBJ2-5; 9 bases line up with TRBD2. Germline values: CDR1 SGHTA, CDR2 FQGNSA. The CDR3 is made up of 14 amino acids. Trimming removed 4 bases from V and 6 bases from J; junction bases left unmatched: 6. The CDR3 protein is CASSSPTSGQTQYF. CDR3 DNA: TGTGCCAGCAGCTCCCCGACTAGCGGTCAGACCCAGTACTTC.

This clone was seen once. The chain has TRBV27 and TRBJ2-7; 9 bases match TRBD2. CDR1 is MNHEY and CDR2 is SMNVEV in the germline V gene (reference sequence). V lost 0 bases and J lost 6; bases outside the gene matches: 12. CDR3 length: 17 residues. The CDR3 bases are TGTGCCAGCAGTTTATCAAGGGTGATAGCGGGAGAGGTCGAGCAGTACTTC. As protein: CASSLSRVIAGEVEQYF.